This paragraph reports one TCR beta chain. Its cognate antigen is unknown. Quantitative molecular-barcoded 5'-RACE generated the TCR beta libraries. TCRdb called the 5' RACE reads again in MiXCR, with one record for every CDR3 protein. The data contain about 330,000 distinct CDR3 sequences, less than 9.5% of them singletons. The entry originates in a study of CD8 T cells in ankylosing spondylitis. Study-wide findings and caveats: The authors found the disease-linked clones to be CD8+ and relatively rare in peripheral blood. Characteristic, it appeared, of ankylosing spondylitis blood was a TCR beta motif of seven or eight highly homologous variants.

Looked up from germline, CDR1 is DFQATT and CDR2 is SNEGSKA (reference sequence). This CDR3 spans 17 amino acids. V trimming: 5 bases; J trimming: 3 bases; junction bases outside the gene matches: 16. The clonotype originates from a male donor with ankylosing spondylitis. The sequencing input was blood, either unsorted or a sorted T cell fraction (not recorded which). The chain uses TRBV20-1 and TRBJ2-1; 7 nucleotides agree with TRBD2. For the CDR3, the DNA is TGCAGTGCTCCCGGACCTCCCGGGACTAAATACTACAATGAGCAGTTCTTC. Its translation is CSAPGPPGTKYYNEQFF.